This TCR beta chain derives from a study of cytomegalovirus exposure and HLA in healthy donors. Researchers ran the PCR with 60 Vbeta and 13 Jbeta primers. The table came from immunoSEQ multiplex PCR; TCRdb's copy has only in-frame clones and leaves some out. The data contain approximately 160,000 clones, roughly 71% of them singletons. The donors, nominally healthy at sampling, likely had unrecorded immune exposures. Sequencing was carried out using PBMCs. The receptor comes from a woman between 45 and 60 years old in good health and CMV-seropositive.

CDR3 in DNA: TGTGCCAGCAGCGTAGCAGGGGTCAGAAGCTCTGGAAACACCATATATTTT. This translates into CASSVAGVRSSGNTIYF. The chain has TRBV9 and TRBJ1-3; a weak D match, TRBD1 (6 bases). The V end was cut by 0 bases, the J end by 0 bases, with 13 bases between. The CDR3 sequence is 17 residues long. CDR1 is SGDLS, CDR2 YYNGEE, per germline.